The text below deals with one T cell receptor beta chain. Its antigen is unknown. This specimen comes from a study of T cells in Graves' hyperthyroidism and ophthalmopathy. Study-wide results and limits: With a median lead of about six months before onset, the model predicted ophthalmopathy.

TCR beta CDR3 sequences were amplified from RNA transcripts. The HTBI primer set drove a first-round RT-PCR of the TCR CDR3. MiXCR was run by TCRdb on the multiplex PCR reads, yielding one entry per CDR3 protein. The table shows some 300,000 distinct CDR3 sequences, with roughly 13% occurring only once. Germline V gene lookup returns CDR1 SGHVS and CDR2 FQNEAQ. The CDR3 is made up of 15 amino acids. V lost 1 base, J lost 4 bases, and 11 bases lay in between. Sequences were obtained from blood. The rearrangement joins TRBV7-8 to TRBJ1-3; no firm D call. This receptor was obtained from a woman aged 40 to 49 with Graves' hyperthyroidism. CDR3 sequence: CASSLGFGRGNTIYF. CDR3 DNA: TGTGCCAGCAGCTTAGGTTTCGGACGGGGAAACACCATATATTTT.